What follows describes a single T cell receptor beta chain. The data originate from a study of T cell changes during pregnancy in multiple sclerosis. This CDR3 comprises 14 residues. V was clipped by 1 base and J by 4 bases, with 11 bases between them. Looked up from germline, CDR1 is SGHTA and CDR2 is FQGTGA. TCRdb keeps only in-frame clones here, not all; method: immunoSEQ multiplex PCR. Of under 45,000 clones in the sample, 88% were seen once. Source: CD4+ T cells from peripheral blood mononuclear cells, taken in the second trimester of pregnancy. The sequence came from a female donor with multiple sclerosis, enrolled in a pregnancy study. The chain carries TRBV7-3 and TRBJ2-7; D ambiguous. The CDR3 nucleotides are TGTGCCAGCAGCTTAAATCCCGGGTCGTACGAGCAGTACTTC. It encodes CASSLNPGSYEQYF.